This TCR beta chain stems from a study of OX40 agonist ivuxolimab in advanced cancers. Overall study: The study gave patients intravenous ivuxolimab at 0.01 to 10 mg/kg every 2 weeks. Aged roughly 23 to 80 with a mean of 60 years, they were almost 85% male. The study, taken as a whole, reports: Among the lowest peripheral clonal expansion occurred in 0.1-3.0 mg/kg partial responders. Antigen specificity was not determined for the expanded peripheral T cells.

Generated by immunoSEQ multiplex PCR, the TCRdb table keeps only in-frame clones and is missing some. The sample has roughly 86,000 clones, around 90% seen once. CDR1 is MDHEN and CDR2 is SYDVKM in the germline V gene. CDR3 length: 14 amino acids. As regards this clone: The antigen is not known. The germline gene is not matched at one end of the junction; a read error may be the cause.

The V gene is TRBV28, the J gene TRBJ1-1; D gene ambiguous. This TCR derives from an adult with an advanced solid tumor such as melanoma, head and neck, liver or kidney cancer. Sequenced material: CD4+ or CD8+ T cells sorted from blood, taken in a trial of the OX40 agonist ivuxolimab. The CDR3 reads CGSSLFLSSVEAFF. Written as DNA, the CDR3 is TGTGGCAGCAGTTTATTTTTAAGTTCAGTTGAAGCTTTCTTT.